The 29 T cell receptor beta chains in this list originate from one sample, sequenced in a study of molecular identifiers for immune sequencing clone quantification. TCRdb re-derived calls from the PCR reads in MiXCR, one entry per CDR3 protein. The sample includes about 510,000 distinct CDR3 sequences, around 23% seen only once; the top ten take approximately 0.8%. The sample taken for sequencing was naive CD8+ T cells from blood, with Jurkat cell RNA spiked in. Subset of the sample: FACS-sorted CD8+CD4-CCR7+CD45RA+ naive T cells. The receptors derive from a human donor in good health. Some libraries in this study had Jurkat cell RNA spiked in.

This clonotype was counted between two and nine times. The chain carries TRBV12-3 or TRBV12-4 and TRBJ2-2; D is undetermined. CDR3 length: 15 residues. V gave up 3 bases and J gave up 0 bases, with 8 bases separating them. CDR3 in amino acids: CASSFFQSNTGELFF. The DNA of the CDR3 is TGTGCCAGCAGTTTTTTTCAGTCGAACACCGGGGAGCTGTTTTTT.

This clonotype has a handful of counts. The chain uses TRBV25-1 and TRBJ2-7, with D unresolved. The CDR3 loop spans 18 amino acids. Between the trimmed V and J ends, which lost 3 bases and 1 base, there was a span of 22 bases. CDR1 and CDR2 from the germline V gene are MGHDK and SYGVNS. The DNA for the CDR3 is TGTGCCAGCAGTGACCCAGAGAGCTCCGGGCCGGCTTCCTACGAGCAGTACTTC. Residues: CASSDPESSGPASYEQYF.

Only one count was recorded for this clonotype. Given a much more abundant clone one base away, this may be a read error. This sequence joins TRBV24-1 and TRBJ1-5; D remains unclear. The germline V and J ends were trimmed by 0 bases and 1 base, with 3 bases remaining between them. This CDR3 has 14 amino acids. Germline loops: CDR1 KGHDR, CDR2 SFDVKD. The CDR3 sequence: CATSDLESNQPQHF. For the CDR3, the DNA is TGTGCCACCAGTGATTTGGAGAGCAATCAGCCCCAGCATTTT.

The chain joins TRBV13 to TRBJ2-3, with a possible D match to TRBD2 (6 bases). Trimming removed 4 bases from V and 4 bases from J, with 15 bases in between. Per the germline V gene, CDR1 is PRHDT and CDR2 is FYEKMQ (reference sequence). The CDR3 has 15 amino acids. In DNA, the CDR3 is TGTGCCAGCAGCTACCCGCTAGCGATGGCAGATACGCAGTATTTT. It specifies CASSYPLAMADTQYF. Together with reference TRBV13 and TRBJ2-3, the CDR3 gives the full variable domain: AAGVIQSPRHLIKEKRETATLKCYPIPRHDTVYWYQQGPGQDPQFLISFYEKMQSDKGSIPDRFSAQQFSDYHSELNMSSLELGDSALYFCASSYPLAMADTQYFGPGTRLTVL.

The chain carries TRBV27 and TRBJ1-1; 7 bases are a match to TRBD1. This CDR3 region has 13 residues. V shed 4 bases and J 5 bases; nucleotides not matched to a gene: 4. Germline V gene lookup returns CDR1 MNHEY and CDR2 SMNVEV (reference sequence). This chain's CDR3 is CASSSGQQTEAFF. The CDR3 nucleotides read TGTGCCAGCAGTTCGGGACAGCAAACTGAAGCTTTCTTT.

V is TRBV6-7 and J is TRBJ2-5; 10 bases are shared with TRBD1. TRBV6-7 is classed as an ORF, of uncertain function. CDR3 length equals 23 residues. V gave up 2 bases and J gave up 2 bases; unmatched junction bases: 26. CDR3 sequence reads: CASSYRDIGQGVRTINAQETQYF. The CDR3 DNA follows: TGTGCCAGCAGTTACCGCGATATTGGACAGGGGGTCCGCACAATAAACGCACAAGAGACCCAGTACTTC.

This clonotype was counted a few times. The chain links TRBV6-2 or TRBV6-3 to TRBJ1-1; D is perhaps TRBD1 (5 bases). This CDR3 has 13 amino acids. Trimming stripped 7 bases from V and 3 bases from J, with 12 bases between. Germline CDR1 is MNHEY and CDR2 is SVGEGT. The CDR3 coding sequence is TGTGCCAGCACCTCGCAGGGAGACACTGAAGCTTTCTTT. Its translation is CASTSQGDTEAFF.

This clonotype occurred many times. CDR3 residues: CASSLSVGLAGEIEQFF. The CDR3 region has the DNA TGTGCCAGCAGCTTAAGTGTCGGACTAGCGGGAGAGATTGAGCAGTTCTTC. The rearrangement joins TRBV7-3 to TRBJ2-1; 13 nucleotides align to TRBD2. This CDR3 is built from 17 residues. With V trimmed by 1 base and J by 9 bases, 9 bases remained unmatched. Per germline, CDR1 SGHTA and CDR2 FQGTGA.

This clonotype showed up just once. Without the conserved terminal phenylalanine or tryptophan, this CDR3 likely stems from a read error. The chain has TRBV12-3 or TRBV12-4 and TRBJ2-3; D assignment may be TRBD1 or TRBD2 (6 bases each). V was trimmed by 7 bases and J by 2 bases, leaving 13 bases between them. The CDR3 is 14 residues long. The CDR3, as DNA: TGTGCCAGCACGCGGGACACTGACACAGATACGCAGTATCTT. It yields the protein CASTRDTDTDTQYL.

Ten or more counts support this clonotype. The chain joins TRBV12-3 or TRBV12-4 to TRBJ2-3; D tentatively fits TRBD1 or TRBD2 (6 bases each). This CDR3 comprises 14 residues. V lost 7 bases, J lost 1 base, and 12 bases lay in between. The CDR3 DNA reads as TGTGCCAGCACCCGGAGGGGGGGCACAGATACGCAGTATTTT. It translates to CASTRRGGTDTQYF.

This clonotype was found many times. The V and J genes are TRBV7-9 and TRBJ2-1, with 7 bases matching TRBD2. This CDR3 comprises 13 residues. Germline lookup yields CDR1 SEHNR and CDR2 FQNEAQ (reference sequence). Unmatched junction bases numbered 5, after V lost 5 bases and J lost 7 bases. CDR3 sequence reads: CASSGGTTNEQFF. The DNA of the CDR3 is TGTGCCAGCAGCGGGGGGACTACAAATGAGCAGTTCTTC. Using reference TRBV7-9 and TRBJ2-1 for the parts outside the CDR3, the full variable domain is DTGVSQNPRHKITKRGQNVTFRCDPISEHNRLYWYRQTLGQGPEFLTYFQNEAQLEKSRLLSDRFSAERPKGSFSTLEIQRTEQGDSAMYLCASSGGTTNEQFFGPGTRLTVL.

This clonotype has only a few counts. The chain employs TRBV6-6 and TRBJ2-7; D gene uncertain. V lost 0 bases and J 0 bases, leaving 9 bases between the germline ends. The CDR3 is 15 residues long. Germline V gene lookup returns CDR1 MNHNY and CDR2 SVGAGI (reference sequence). The CDR3 DNA reads as TGTGCCAGCAGTTACTCTCCGCATGTCTCCTACGAGCAGTACTTC. Translating it yields CASSYSPHVSYEQYF.

About this clonotype itself: A single base separates this from a much larger clone, so it may be a read error. The CDR3 protein is CSVKRPWTSGIEETQYF. CDR3 DNA sequence: TGCAGCGTTAAAAGGCCTTGGACTAGCGGGATCGAAGAGACCCAGTACTTC. This chain links TRBV29-1 with TRBJ2-5, with TRBD2 matching over 12 bases. Looked up from germline, CDR1 is SQVTM and CDR2 is ANQGSEA. CDR3 length equals 17 residues. V was pared by 5 bases and J by 3 bases, with 13 bases of the junction left unmatched.

As to this clonotype: Being one base from a much bigger clone, this may be a read error. The DNA of the CDR3 is TGTGCCGGCAGCCCGACAGGAGGCCCACCGGAAGCTTTCTTT. This sequence encodes CAGSPTGGPPEAFF. The chain has TRBV7-2 and TRBJ1-1; TRBD1 might be the D (6 bases). From germline, CDR1 is SGHTA and CDR2 FQGNSA. This CDR3 region has 14 residues. The whole variable domain, filled in from reference TRBV7-2 and TRBJ1-1, reads GAGVSQSPSNKVTEKGKDVELRCDPISGHTALYWYRQSLGQGLEFLIYFQGNSAPDKSGLPSDRFSAERTGGSVSTLTIQRTQQEDSAVYLCAGSPTGGPPEAFFGQGTRLTVV.

This clonotype was counted many times. The V and J genes are TRBV6-6 and TRBJ1-1, with 8 positions matching TRBD1. There are 12 residues in the CDR3. The germline V gene encodes CDR1 MNHNY and CDR2 SVGAGI (reference sequence). The V and J ends lost 11 bases and 4 bases, in that order; junction bases with no gene match: 6. CDR3 loop: CAVGQGGTEAFF. The CDR3 bases are TGTGCCGTCGGACAGGGTGGCACTGAAGCTTTCTTT.

This chain links TRBV9 with TRBJ1-4; the D gene is possibly TRBD1 (5 bases). Germline lookup yields CDR1 SGDLS and CDR2 YYNGEE. CDR3 length: 14 residues. V was cut by 3 bases and J by 7 bases, with 13 bases left in between. As DNA, the CDR3 is TGTGCCAGCAGCGCCGGTGGCAGGGCTGAAAAACTGTTTTTT. Translation: CASSAGGRAEKLFF.

For this clonotype: Because it lacks the conserved phenylalanine or tryptophan at the end, this CDR3 is likely a read error. The rearrangement uses TRBV2 and TRBJ2-7, with D possibly being TRBD2 (6 bases). V was shortened by 3 bases and J by 3 bases, with 9 bases between the two germline ends. This CDR3 has 13 residues. Germline V lookup: CDR1 SNHLY, CDR2 FYNNEI. CDR3 bases: TGTGCCAGCAGTGACTACGGGAGCTACGAGCAGTACTCC. Its translation is CASSDYGSYEQYS.

As DNA, the CDR3 is TGTGCCAGTAGTGCAGGACTAGCGGGGCAGTACGAGCAGTACTTC. Translating it yields CASSAGLAGQYEQYF. The chain carries TRBV19 and TRBJ2-7; 12 bases line up with TRBD2. CDR1 and CDR2 from the germline V gene are LNHDA and SQIVND (reference sequence). J was trimmed by 4 bases and V by 5 bases; bases with no gene match: 6. The CDR3 sequence is 15 residues long.

To note about this clonotype: A much more abundant neighbour one base away suggests this may be a read error. The chain has TRBV20-1 and TRBJ2-3; 15 positions match TRBD2. Germline V lookup: CDR1 DFQATT, CDR2 SNEGSKA (reference sequence). Germline trimming cut 4 bases from V and 2 bases from J; bases unmatched to any gene: 10. This CDR3 has 18 residues. The DNA for the CDR3 is TGCAGTGCTATCCCCGGGACTAGCGGGGGGCCTCCCACAGATACGCAGTATTTT. It is translated as CSAIPGTSGGPPTDTQYF.

The V gene is TRBV7-9, the J gene TRBJ2-7; D might be TRBD2 (5 bases). CDR1 is SEHNR and CDR2 is FQNEAQ in the germline V gene (reference sequence). The CDR3 covers 13 residues. Trimming removed 7 bases at V and 1 base at J, with 11 bases between. For the CDR3, the DNA is TGTGCCAGCATGGCAGCGGTATCCTACGAGCAGTACTTC. It is translated as CASMAAVSYEQYF.

The chain combines TRBV5-5 with TRBJ2-2, with 7 nucleotides matching TRBD1. Trimming at V came to 4 bases and at J to 0 bases, leaving 9 bases not matched to a gene. This CDR3 is 17 amino acids long. The germline gives CDR1 SGHKS, CDR2 YYEKEE (reference sequence). This CDR3 is CASSLIPQGANTGELFF. CDR3 sequence (DNA): TGTGCCAGCAGCCTCATTCCCCAGGGGGCGAACACCGGGGAGCTGTTTTTT.

Notes on this clonotype: This clone may be a read error of a much larger clone one base away. The conserved phenylalanine or tryptophan is not found at the CDR3 terminus, so this likely reflects a read error. J is TRBJ1-1 and V is TRBV6-2 or TRBV6-3; no definite D call. The CDR3 contains 11 residues. V shed 2 bases and J shed 11 bases, with 9 bases lying between them. Germline CDR1 is MNHEY and CDR2 is SVGEGT. CDR3 nucleotide sequence: TGTGCCAGCAGTTACGGCCCGACTGCTTTCCTT. It specifies CASSYGPTAFL.

This rearrangement joins TRBV4-1 to TRBJ1-1; a weak D match, TRBD1 (5 bases). V dropped 0 bases and J dropped 3 bases, with 14 bases sitting between them. CDR3 length: 16 amino acids. CDR1 MGHRA and CDR2 YSYEKL come from the germline V gene. The CDR3 region is CASSQDFGGEDTEAFF. DNA of the CDR3: TGCGCCAGCAGCCAAGATTTTGGGGGGGAGGACACTGAAGCTTTCTTT.

About this clonotype: The junction does not match germline at one end; this may be a read error. The chain combines TRBV9 with TRBJ2-2; tentatively, D is TRBD2 (5 bases). The CDR3 is 16 residues long. Germline assignment: CDR1 SGDLS and CDR2 YYNGEE. The CDR3 sequence: CASSVEGRPDTGELVF. In DNA form, the CDR3 reads TGTGCCAGCAGCGTAGAGGGCCGCCCCGACACCGGGGAGCTGGTTTTT.

The rearrangement uses TRBV2 and TRBJ2-1; D is perhaps TRBD2 (6 bases). This CDR3 has 15 amino acids. The germline CDR1 and CDR2 sequences are SNHLY and FYNNEI. V lost 6 bases and J 3 bases, leaving 15 bases between the germline ends. In DNA form, the CDR3 reads TGTGCCAGCAGCGGCTCACTAGCAGACTACAATGAGCAGTTCTTC. Its protein product is CASSGSLADYNEQFF.

Comment on this clonotype: The junction shows a germline mismatch at one end, possibly a read error. The V call is TRBV19, the J call TRBJ2-5; D gene unclear. The CDR3 runs 14 residues. Germline V gene lookup returns CDR1 LNHDA and CDR2 SQIVND (reference sequence). The CDR3 bases are TGTGCCAGTAGTGCGTGGGGTGACCAAGAGACCCAGTGCTTC. This sequence encodes CASSAWGDQETQCF.

The rearrangement uses TRBV6-2 or TRBV6-3 and TRBJ2-1, with D perhaps being TRBD1 or TRBD2 (5 bases each). Germline assignment: CDR1 MNHEY and CDR2 SVGEGT. Trimming pared 1 base from V and 8 bases from J, leaving 6 bases between. The CDR3 has 12 amino acids. CDR3 in amino acids: CASSYLGDEQFF. Written as DNA, the CDR3 is TGTGCCAGCAGTTACTTGGGGGATGAGCAGTTCTTC.

The chain recombines TRBV11-3 with TRBJ2-1; D is unresolved. This CDR3 region has 12 residues. V gave up 5 bases and J gave up 5 bases, with 7 bases separating them. Per germline, CDR1 SGHNT and CDR2 YENEEA. The CDR3 DNA reads as TGTGCCAGCAGCGGACCTAACAATGAGCAGTTCTTC. It is translated as CASSGPNNEQFF.

In its sample, this clonotype was seen many times. This chain connects TRBV29-1 to TRBJ2-2; D is uncertain. The V end lost 4 bases, the J end lost 7 bases, and 4 bases lay between the germline ends. Per germline, CDR1 SQVTM and CDR2 ANQGSEA. This CDR3 spans 10 amino acids. CDR3 sequence reads: CSVADGELFF. Written as DNA, the CDR3 is TGCAGCGTTGCTGACGGGGAGCTGTTTTTT.